This T cell receptor beta chain was recorded in a study of cytomegalovirus exposure and HLA in healthy donors. About the research overall: From HLA-typed donors, an early data release held about 92 million unique TCRs.

In the PCR, 60 Vbeta and 13 Jbeta primers were used. Assay used: immunoSEQ multiplex PCR; TCRdb lists only in-frame clones, some missing. This table has tens of thousands of clones, about 80% appearing once. Details on this clone: Its target is unknown. The CDR3 end shows no conserved phenylalanine or tryptophan, and so a read error is likely.

The CDR3 totals 16 residues. Trimming took 0 bases from V and 7 from J; bases not matched to a gene: 4. Germline V CDR1 and CDR2: ENHRY, SYGVKD. Study-level findings and limits: Further analysis, carried out later, found HLA-associated TCR beta chains more clonally expanded than equally common other chains. Among the most significant clusters, several appeared linked to common viral pathogens in a later analysis.

The sequenced sample was PBMCs. The rearrangement uses TRBV10-3 and TRBJ1-6, with 9 bases that match TRBD1. The clonotype originates from a man over 45 in good health and CMV-seropositive. CDR3 sequence reads: CAISESEGTGNSPLHL. CDR3 bases: TGTGCCATCAGTGAGTCTGAAGGGACAGGGAATTCACCCCTCCACCTT.